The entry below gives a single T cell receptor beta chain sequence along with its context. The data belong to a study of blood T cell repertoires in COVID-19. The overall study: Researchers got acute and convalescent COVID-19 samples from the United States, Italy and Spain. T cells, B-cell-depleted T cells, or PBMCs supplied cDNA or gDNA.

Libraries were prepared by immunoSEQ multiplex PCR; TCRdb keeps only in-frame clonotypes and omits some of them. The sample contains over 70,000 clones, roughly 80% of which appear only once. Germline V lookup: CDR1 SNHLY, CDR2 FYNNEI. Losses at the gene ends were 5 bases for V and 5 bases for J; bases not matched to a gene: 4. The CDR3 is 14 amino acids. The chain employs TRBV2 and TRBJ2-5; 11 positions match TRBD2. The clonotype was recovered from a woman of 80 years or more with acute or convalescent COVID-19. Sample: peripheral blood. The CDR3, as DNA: TGTGCCAGCAGTAATAGCGGGGGGGCCGAGACCCAGTACTTC. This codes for CASSNSGGAETQYF.